This T cell receptor (beta chain) was captured by sequencing in a study of shared clonotypes between healthy human individuals. Overall study context: For every donor, three CD4 naive, three CD4 memory, two CD8 naive and one CD8 memory plates were used. Study-level points and caveats: Enrolling few donors narrowed the genetic and exposure-history diversity that was represented. Incomplete sequencing of sorted subsets was indicated by rarefaction despite large depth.

In the case of this clone: The antigen remains unidentified.

Only in-frame clones appear in the TCRdb table, and some are missing; sequencing was by immunoSEQ multiplex PCR. Of roughly 2 million clones listed, around 95% are singletons. J lost 7 bases, V lost 3 bases, and 12 bases had no gene match. The CDR3 spans 15 residues. Germline V CDR1 and CDR2: SGHTA, FQGNSA. The study drew its donors from healthy HIV-negative adults without recent acute infections or vaccinations. The genes are TRBV7-2 and TRBJ2-7, with TRBD1 identical over 7 bases. This TCR came from a man younger than 30 in good health. The sequencing sample was made of naive CD4+ T cells sorted from blood. Described subset: CD45RA+ positively selected. DNA of the CDR3: TGTGCCAGCAGCTTCCTGGGACAGTCCCTTGGAGAGCAGTACTTC. Translating it yields CASSFLGQSLGEQYF. Full variable domain (outside the CDR3, taken from reference TRBV7-2 and TRBJ2-7): GAGVSQSPSNKVTEKGKDVELRCDPISGHTALYWYRQSLGQGLEFLIYFQGNSAPDKSGLPSDRFSAERTGGSVSTLTIQRTQQEDSAVYLCASSFLGQSLGEQYFGPGTRLTVT.